The clone carrying this T cell receptor (beta chain) was counted ten times or more. This specimen comes from a study of Graves' ophthalmopathy and Graves' hyperthyroidism. Scientists amplified the TCR beta CDR3 regions from RNA transcripts. First-round RT-PCR used HTBI primers; second-round multiplex PCR followed. TCRdb independently ran MiXCR on the multiplex PCR reads; one entry per CDR3 protein. The sample has about 550,000 distinct CDR3 sequences; under 45% are singletons. The CDR3 has 12 residues. Trimming pared 7 bases from V and 4 bases from J, leaving 14 bases between. Germline assignment: CDR1 DFQATT and CDR2 SNEGSKA (reference sequence). The hyperthyroidism patients, aged 18 to 65, had been newly diagnosed, with under 2 months' duration.

The rearrangement joins TRBV20-1 to TRBJ2-7, with no clear D. The sample taken for sequencing was peripheral blood or thyroid tissue (not recorded which). The TCR comes from an adult man with Graves' hyperthyroidism. The CDR3 nucleotides read TGCAGTGTGGGTAAAGGGTCTTACGAGCAGTACTTC. Protein: CSVGKGSYEQYF.